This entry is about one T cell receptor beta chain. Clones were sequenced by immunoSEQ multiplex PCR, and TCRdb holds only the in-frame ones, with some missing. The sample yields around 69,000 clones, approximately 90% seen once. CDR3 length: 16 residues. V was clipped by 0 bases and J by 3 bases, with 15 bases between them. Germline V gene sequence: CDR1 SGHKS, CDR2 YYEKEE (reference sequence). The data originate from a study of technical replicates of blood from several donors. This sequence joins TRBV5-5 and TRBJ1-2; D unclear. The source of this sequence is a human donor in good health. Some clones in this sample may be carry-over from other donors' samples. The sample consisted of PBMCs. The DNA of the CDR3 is TGTGCCAGCAGCTTGGAAGCCCGGTCCTACGACTATGGCTACACCTTC. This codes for CASSLEARSYDYGYTF.